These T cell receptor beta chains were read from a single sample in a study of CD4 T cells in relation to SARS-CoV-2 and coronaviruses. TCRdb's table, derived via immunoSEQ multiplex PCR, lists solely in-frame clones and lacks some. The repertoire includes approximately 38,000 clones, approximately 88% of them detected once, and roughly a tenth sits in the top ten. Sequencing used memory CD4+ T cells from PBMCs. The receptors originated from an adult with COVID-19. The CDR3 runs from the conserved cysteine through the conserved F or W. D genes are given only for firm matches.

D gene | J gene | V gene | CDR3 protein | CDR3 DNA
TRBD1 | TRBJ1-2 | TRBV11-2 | CASSPRTGGGYTF | TGTGCCAGCAGCCCCCGGACAGGGGGCGGCTACACCTTC
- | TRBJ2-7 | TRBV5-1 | CASSPPGFLRSDEQYF | TGCGCCAGCAGCCCCCCAGGGTTTCTACGTTCGGACGAGCAGTACTTC
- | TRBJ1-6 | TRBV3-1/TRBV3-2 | CASSQSRNSPLHF | TGTGCCAGCAGCCAGAGCCGAAATTCACCCCTCCACTTT
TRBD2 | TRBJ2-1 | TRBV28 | CASSSHGGGGSQFF | TGTGCCAGCAGTTCGCATGGCGGGGGTGGTTCACAGTTCTTC
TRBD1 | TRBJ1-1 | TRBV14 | CASRTGGFGTEAFF | TGTGCCAGCAGGACAGGGGGCTTTGGCACTGAAGCTTTCTTT
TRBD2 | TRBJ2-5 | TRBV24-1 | CATSDATSGGSETQYF | TGTGCCACCAGTGACGCGACTAGCGGGGGTTCAGAGACCCAGTACTTC
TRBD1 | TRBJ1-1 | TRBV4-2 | CASSQTAGGLNTEAFF | TGTGCCAGCAGCCAAACCGCAGGGGGGTTGAACACTGAAGCTTTCTTT
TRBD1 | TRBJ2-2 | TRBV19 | CASSIGRGRRDTGELFF | TGTGCCAGTAGTATAGGCAGGGGGCGCAGAGACACCGGGGAGCTGTTTTTT
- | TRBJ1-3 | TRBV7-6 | CASSLGVSGLGSGNTIYF | TGTGCCAGCAGCTTAGGTGTTTCGGGACTAGGAAGTGGAAACACCATATATTTT
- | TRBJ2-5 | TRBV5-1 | CASSLAGVQETQYF | TGCGCCAGCAGCTTGGCCGGAGTCCAAGAGACCCAGTACTTC
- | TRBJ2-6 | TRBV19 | CASSNDRTGANVLTF | TGTGCCAGTAGTAACGACAGGACTGGGGCCAACGTCCTGACTTTC
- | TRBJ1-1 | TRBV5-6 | CASSLARWNTEAFF | TGTGCCAGCAGCTTGGCACGGTGGAACACTGAAGCTTTCTTT
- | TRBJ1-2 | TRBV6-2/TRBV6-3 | CASSYLRDYGYTF | TGTGCCAGCAGTTACCTGAGAGACTATGGCTACACCTTC
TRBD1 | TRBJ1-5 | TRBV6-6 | CATETGGNQPQHF | TGTGCCACCGAAACAGGGGGCAATCAGCCCCAGCATTTT